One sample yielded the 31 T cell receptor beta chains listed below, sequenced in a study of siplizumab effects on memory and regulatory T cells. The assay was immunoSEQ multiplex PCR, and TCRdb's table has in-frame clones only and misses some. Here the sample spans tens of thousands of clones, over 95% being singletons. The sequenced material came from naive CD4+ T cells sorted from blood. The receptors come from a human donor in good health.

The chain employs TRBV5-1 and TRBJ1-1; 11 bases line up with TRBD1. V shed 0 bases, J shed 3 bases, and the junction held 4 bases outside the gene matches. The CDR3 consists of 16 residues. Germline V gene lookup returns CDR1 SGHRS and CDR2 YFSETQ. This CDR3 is CASSLGGQGADTEAFF. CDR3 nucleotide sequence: TGCGCCAGCAGCTTGGGTGGACAGGGGGCTGACACTGAAGCTTTCTTT.

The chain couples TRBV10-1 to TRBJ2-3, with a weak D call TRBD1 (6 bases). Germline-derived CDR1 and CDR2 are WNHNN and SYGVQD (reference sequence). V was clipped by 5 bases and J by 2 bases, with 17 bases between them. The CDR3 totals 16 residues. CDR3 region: CASSYPQGHPTDTQYF. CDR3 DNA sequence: TGCGCCAGCAGTTATCCACAGGGACACCCCACAGATACGCAGTATTTT.

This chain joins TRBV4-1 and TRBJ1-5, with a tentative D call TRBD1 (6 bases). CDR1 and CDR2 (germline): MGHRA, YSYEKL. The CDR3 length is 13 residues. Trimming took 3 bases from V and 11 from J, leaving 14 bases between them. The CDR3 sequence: CASSQTGLSAQHF. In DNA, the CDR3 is TGCGCCAGCAGCCAGACAGGACTTTCAGCCCAGCATTTT.

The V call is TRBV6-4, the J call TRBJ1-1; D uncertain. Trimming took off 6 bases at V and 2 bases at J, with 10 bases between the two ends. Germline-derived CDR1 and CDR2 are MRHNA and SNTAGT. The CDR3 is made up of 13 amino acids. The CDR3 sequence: CASRMDGNTEAFF. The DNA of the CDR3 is TGTGCCAGCAGAATGGACGGCAACACTGAAGCTTTCTTT.

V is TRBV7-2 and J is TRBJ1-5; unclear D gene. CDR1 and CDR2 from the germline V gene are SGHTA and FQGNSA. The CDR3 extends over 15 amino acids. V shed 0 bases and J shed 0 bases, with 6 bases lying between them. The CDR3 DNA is TGTGCCAGCAGCTTAGCGCAGTTTAGCAATCAGCCCCAGCATTTT. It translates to CASSLAQFSNQPQHF.

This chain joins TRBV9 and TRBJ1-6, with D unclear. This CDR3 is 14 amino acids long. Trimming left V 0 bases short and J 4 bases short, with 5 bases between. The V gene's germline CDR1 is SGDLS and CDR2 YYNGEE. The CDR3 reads CASSVARYNSPLHF. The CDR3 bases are TGTGCCAGCAGCGTAGCCCGGTATAATTCACCCCTCCACTTT.

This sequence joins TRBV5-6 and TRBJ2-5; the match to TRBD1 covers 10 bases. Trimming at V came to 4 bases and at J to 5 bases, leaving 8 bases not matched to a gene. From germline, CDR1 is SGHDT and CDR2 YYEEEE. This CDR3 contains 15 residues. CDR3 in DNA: TGTGCCAGCAGCCCGGACAGGGGGGTTTTGGAGACCCAGTACTTC. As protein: CASSPDRGVLETQYF.

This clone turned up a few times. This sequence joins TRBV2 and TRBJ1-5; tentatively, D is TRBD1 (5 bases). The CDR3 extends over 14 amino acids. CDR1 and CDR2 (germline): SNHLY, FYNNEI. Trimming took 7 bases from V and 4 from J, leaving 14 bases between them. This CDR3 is CASNPGLGNQPQHF. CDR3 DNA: TGTGCCAGCAATCCAGGGCTAGGAAATCAGCCCCAGCATTTT.

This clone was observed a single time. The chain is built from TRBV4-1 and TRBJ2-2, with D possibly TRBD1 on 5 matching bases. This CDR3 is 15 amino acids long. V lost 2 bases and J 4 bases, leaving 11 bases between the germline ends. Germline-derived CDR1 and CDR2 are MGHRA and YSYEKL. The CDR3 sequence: CASSQTGAFTGELFF. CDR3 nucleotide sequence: TGCGCCAGCAGCCAAACAGGCGCTTTCACCGGGGAGCTGTTTTTT.

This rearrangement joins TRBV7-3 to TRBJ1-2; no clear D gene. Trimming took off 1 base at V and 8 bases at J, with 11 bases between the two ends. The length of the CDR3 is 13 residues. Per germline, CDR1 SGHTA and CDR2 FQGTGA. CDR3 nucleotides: TGTGCCAGCAGCTTAATAGGGAGAGAGGGCTACACCTTC. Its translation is CASSLIGREGYTF.

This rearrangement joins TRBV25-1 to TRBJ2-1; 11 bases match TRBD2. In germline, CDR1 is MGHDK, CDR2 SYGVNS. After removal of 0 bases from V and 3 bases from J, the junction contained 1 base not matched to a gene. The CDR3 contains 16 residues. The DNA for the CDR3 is TGTGCCAGCAGTGAATACGGACTAGCGGGCTACAATGAGCAGTTCTTC. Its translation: CASSEYGLAGYNEQFF.

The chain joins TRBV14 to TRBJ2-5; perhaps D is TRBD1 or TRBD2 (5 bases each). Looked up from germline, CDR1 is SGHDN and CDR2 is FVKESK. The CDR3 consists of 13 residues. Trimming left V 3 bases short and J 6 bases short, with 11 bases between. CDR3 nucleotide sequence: TGTGCCAGCAGCCACTCGAGGGGACAGACCCAGTACTTC. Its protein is CASSHSRGQTQYF. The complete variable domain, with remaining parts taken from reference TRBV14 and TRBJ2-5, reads EAGVTQFPSHSVIEKGQTVTLRCDPISGHDNLYWYRRVMGKEIKFLLHFVKESKQDESGMPNNRFLAERTGGTYSTLKVQPAELEDSGVYFCASSHSRGQTQYFGPGTRLLVL.

In DNA form, the CDR3 reads TGTGCCATCAGTGAATTCCGGGATAGGAGCAATCAGCCCCAGCATTTT. It is translated as CAISEFRDRSNQPQHF. This chain connects TRBV10-3 to TRBJ1-5, with D hard to call. CDR1 is ENHRY and CDR2 is SYGVKD in the germline V gene. The CDR3 extends over 16 amino acids. The germline V and J ends were trimmed by 3 bases and 1 base, with 13 bases remaining between them.

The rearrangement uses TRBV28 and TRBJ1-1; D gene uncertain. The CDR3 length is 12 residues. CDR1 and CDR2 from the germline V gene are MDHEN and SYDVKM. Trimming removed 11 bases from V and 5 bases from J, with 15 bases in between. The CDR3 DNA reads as TGTGCCTCTCGAGCAGGAGGGACTGAAGCTTTCTTT. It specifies CASRAGGTEAFF.

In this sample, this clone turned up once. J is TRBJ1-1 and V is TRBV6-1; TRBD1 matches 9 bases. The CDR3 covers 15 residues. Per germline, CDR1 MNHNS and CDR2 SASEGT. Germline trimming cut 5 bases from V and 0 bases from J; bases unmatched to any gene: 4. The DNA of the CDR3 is TGTGCCAGCAGTCAACAGGGGGCGCTGAACACTGAAGCTTTCTTT. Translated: CASSQQGALNTEAFF.

CDR3 sequence: CASRLASGLTDTQYF. The CDR3 coding sequence is TGTGCCAGTAGGTTAGCTAGCGGTCTCACAGATACGCAGTATTTT. V is TRBV19 and J is TRBJ2-3, with 7 bases matching TRBD2. Germline V CDR1 and CDR2: LNHDA, SQIVND (reference sequence). Germline trimming cut 6 bases from V and 2 bases from J; bases unmatched to any gene: 8. The CDR3 loop spans 15 amino acids.

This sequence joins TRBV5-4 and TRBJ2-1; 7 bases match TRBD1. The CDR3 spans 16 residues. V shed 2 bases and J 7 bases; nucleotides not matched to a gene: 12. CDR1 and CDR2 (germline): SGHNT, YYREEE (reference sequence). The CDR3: CASSLKGARVQNEQFF. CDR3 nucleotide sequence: TGTGCCAGCAGCTTAAAGGGGGCGAGGGTCCAGAATGAGCAGTTCTTC.

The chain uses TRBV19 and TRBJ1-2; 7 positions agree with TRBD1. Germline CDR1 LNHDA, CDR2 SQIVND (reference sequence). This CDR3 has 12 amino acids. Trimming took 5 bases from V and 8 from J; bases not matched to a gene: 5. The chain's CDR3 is CASSDRVEGYTF. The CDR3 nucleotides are TGTGCCAGTAGTGACAGGGTCGAAGGCTACACCTTC.

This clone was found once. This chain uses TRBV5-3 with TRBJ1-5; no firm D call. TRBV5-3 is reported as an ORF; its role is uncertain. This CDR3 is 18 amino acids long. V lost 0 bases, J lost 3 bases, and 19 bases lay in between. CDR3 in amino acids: CARSLVRFLPCHNQPQHF. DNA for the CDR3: TGTGCCAGAAGCTTGGTGAGGTTTTTGCCGTGCCACAATCAGCCCCAGCATTTT.

The CDR3, as DNA: TGCGCCAGCAGCTTGGGACAGGGGGTACACAATGAGCAGTTCTTC. Protein: CASSLGQGVHNEQFF. The chain couples TRBV5-1 to TRBJ2-1; 9 positions match TRBD1. Germline assignment: CDR1 SGHRS and CDR2 YFSETQ. The CDR3 length is 15 residues. V shed 0 bases, J shed 5 bases, and the junction held 3 bases outside the gene matches.

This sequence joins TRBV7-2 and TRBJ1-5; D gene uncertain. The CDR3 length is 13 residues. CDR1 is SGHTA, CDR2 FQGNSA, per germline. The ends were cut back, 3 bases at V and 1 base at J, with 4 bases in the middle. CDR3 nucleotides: TGTGCCAGCAGCTTTACCAGCAATCAGCCCCAGCATTTT. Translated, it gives CASSFTSNQPQHF. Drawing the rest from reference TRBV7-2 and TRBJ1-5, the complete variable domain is GAGVSQSPSNKVTEKGKDVELRCDPISGHTALYWYRQSLGQGLEFLIYFQGNSAPDKSGLPSDRFSAERTGGSVSTLTIQRTQQEDSAVYLCASSFTSNQPQHFGDGTRLSIL.

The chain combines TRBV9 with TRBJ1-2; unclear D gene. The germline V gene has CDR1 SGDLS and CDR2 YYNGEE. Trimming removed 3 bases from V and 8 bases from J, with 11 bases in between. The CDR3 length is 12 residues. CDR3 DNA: TGTGCCAGCAGCGAGGGATACCGGGGCTACACCTTC. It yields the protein CASSEGYRGYTF.

As DNA, the CDR3 is TGTGCCAGTAGTGTTGGGGGATTAATGAACACTGAAGCTTTCTTT. Translated: CASSVGGLMNTEAFF. The chain uses TRBV19 and TRBJ1-1, with a tentative D call TRBD1 (5 bases). The length of the CDR3 is 15 residues. The V gene's germline CDR1 is LNHDA and CDR2 SQIVND (reference sequence). With 5 bases removed from V and 0 bases from J, the gap between germline ends came to 13 bases.

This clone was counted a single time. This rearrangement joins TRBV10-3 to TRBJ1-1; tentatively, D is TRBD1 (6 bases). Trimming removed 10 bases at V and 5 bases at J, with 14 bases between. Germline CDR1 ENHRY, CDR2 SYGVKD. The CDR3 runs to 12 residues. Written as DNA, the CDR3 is TGTGCCACCCATGAGGGGGGAACTGAAGCTTTCTTT. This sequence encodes CATHEGGTEAFF.

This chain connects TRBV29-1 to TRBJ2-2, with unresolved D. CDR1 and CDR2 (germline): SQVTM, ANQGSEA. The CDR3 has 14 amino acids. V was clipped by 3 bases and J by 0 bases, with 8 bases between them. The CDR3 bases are TGCAGCGTTGACAGCTTTACGAACACCGGGGAGCTGTTTTTT. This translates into CSVDSFTNTGELFF.

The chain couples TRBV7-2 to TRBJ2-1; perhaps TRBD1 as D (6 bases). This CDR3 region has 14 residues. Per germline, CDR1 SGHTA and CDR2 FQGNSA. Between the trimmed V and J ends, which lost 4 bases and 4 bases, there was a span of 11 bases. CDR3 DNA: TGTGCCAGCAGCTCTTACGACAGGTACAATGAGCAGTTCTTC. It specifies CASSSYDRYNEQFF.

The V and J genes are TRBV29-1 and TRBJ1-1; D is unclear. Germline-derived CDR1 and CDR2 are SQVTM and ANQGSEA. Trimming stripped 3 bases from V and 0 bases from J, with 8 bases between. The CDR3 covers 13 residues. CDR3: CSVESRMNTEAFF. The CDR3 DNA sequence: TGCAGCGTTGAGAGCAGGATGAACACTGAAGCTTTCTTT.

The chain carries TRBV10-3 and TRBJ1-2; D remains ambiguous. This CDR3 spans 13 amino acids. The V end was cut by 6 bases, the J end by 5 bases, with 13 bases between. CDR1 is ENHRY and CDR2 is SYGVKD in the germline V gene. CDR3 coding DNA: TGTGCCATCAGCGACGAACTTGGATATGGCTACACCTTC. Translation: CAISDELGYGYTF.

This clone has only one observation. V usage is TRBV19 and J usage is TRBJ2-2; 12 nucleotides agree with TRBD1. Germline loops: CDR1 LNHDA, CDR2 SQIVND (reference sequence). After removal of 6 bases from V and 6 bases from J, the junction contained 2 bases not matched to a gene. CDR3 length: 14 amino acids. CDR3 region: CASRGQGAAGELFF. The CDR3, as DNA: TGTGCCAGTAGGGGACAGGGGGCGGCCGGGGAGCTGTTTTTT.

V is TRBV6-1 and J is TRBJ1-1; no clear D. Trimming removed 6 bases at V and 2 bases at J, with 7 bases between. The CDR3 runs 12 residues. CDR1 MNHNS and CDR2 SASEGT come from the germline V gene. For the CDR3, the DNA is TGTGCCAGCAGGGCAATCAACACTGAAGCTTTCTTT. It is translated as CASRAINTEAFF.

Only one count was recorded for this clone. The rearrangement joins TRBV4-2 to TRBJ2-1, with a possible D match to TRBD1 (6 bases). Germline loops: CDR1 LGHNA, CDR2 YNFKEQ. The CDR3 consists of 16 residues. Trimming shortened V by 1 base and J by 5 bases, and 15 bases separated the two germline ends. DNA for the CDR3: TGTGCCAGCAGCCAAGGAGGGGGTAGGTTGGACAATGAGCAGTTCTTC. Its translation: CASSQGGGRLDNEQFF.